This TCR beta chain was identified in a study of early T cells in non-severe SARS-CoV-2 infection (dated by TCRdb to the early 2020s). Describing the broader study: Bulk RNA from unsorted whole blood was used for TCR sequencing, so alpha and beta chains could not be paired. Overall results and qualifications from the work: VDJdb matching was skewed toward anti-spike CD8 responses and likely underestimated virus-specific expansions by missing private and CD4 specificities.

The library relied on 5' RACE. Sequencing took place on a NextSeq 500. Unique molecular identifiers were attached to individual cDNA molecules in the TCR library protocol so that sequencing error and PCR bias could be corrected. TCR alpha and beta chains were both sequenced, and the abundances of alpha and beta sequences in each sample were closely correlated with each other. The paper's data handling went like this. Decombinator V4 was used to annotate TCR sequences for V gene, J gene and CDR3. TCRs were defined as expanded if a significant change between any two time points was detected under a Poisson model with p below 0.0001. TCR abundances were normalised to the total number of TCRs sequenced per sample and expressed as counts per million. TRAV1-2 paired with TRAJ12, TRAJ20 or TRAJ33 defined MAIT TCRs, while TRAV10 paired with TRAJ18 defined iNKT TCRs. A search of VDJdb, accessed on 1 November 2021, was run for TCRs annotated to CMV, EBV and SARS-CoV-2, with TCRs annotated for multiple antigens excluded. TCRdb applied fastp at Q25 and MiXCR to the public reads, then kept only in-frame beta chains. A single entry per CDR3 protein holds the most common genes and DNA from its merged rows. These V and J calls are TCRdb output, not the study's own analysis. The sample table records about 84,000 distinct CDR3 sequences; roughly an eighth of these occur just once. The top ten clonotypes cover less than 3% of the sample.

The CDR3 spans 17 residues, from the cysteine through the phenylalanine. Only the CDR3 DNA stays, 51 bases, in frame from base 1. This was a case-control study nested in a cohort of healthcare workers in London, UK, who had nasopharyngeal swab PCR tests and blood samples taken every week. Healthcare workers were recruited during the week of the UK lockdown, between 23 and 31 March 2020, and followed weekly for up to roughly 15 weeks. This clonotype was seen a handful of times. Its target antigen remains unknown. No qualities accompany the bases; no much larger clone lies one base away. This TCR was sampled from an adult who was a healthcare worker with PCR-confirmed SARS-CoV-2 infection or an uninfected control (not recorded which). Sequenced sample: whole blood. This sequence uses TRBV21-1 and TRBJ2-1; no DNA check was done on the table's D call, TRBD1. TRBV21-1 is a documented pseudogene. The nucleotides read TGTGCCAGCAGCAAAGGTGGAGACAGGGGAACGCACAATGAGCAGTTCTTC. This is translated as CASSKGGDRGTHNEQFF.